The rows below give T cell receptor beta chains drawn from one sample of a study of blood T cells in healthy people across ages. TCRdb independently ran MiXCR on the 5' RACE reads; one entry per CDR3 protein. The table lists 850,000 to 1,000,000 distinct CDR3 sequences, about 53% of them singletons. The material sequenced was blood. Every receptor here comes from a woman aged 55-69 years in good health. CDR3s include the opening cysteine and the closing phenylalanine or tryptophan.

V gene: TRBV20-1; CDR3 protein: CSARVSTGPSNEQFF
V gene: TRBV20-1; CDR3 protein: CSAEAPDGSGTDTQYF
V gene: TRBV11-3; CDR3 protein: CASARGKQETQYF
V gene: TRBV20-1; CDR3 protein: CSARPVAALWETQYF
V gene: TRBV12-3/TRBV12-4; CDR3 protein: CASRAVWATNEKLFF
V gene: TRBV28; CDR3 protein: CASSLGLDLQETQYF
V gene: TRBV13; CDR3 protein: CASRRSSADTQYF
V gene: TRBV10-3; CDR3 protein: CAISASVGPPRGSGANVLTF
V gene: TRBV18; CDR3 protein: CASSRSIDRGYGYTF
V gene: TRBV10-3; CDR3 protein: CAISDYFWEREQYF
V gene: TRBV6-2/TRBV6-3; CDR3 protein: CASSYGTGLNEQYF
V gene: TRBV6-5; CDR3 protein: CASSHDYLRLCNEQFF
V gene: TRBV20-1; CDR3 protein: CSALTPGLLYNEQFF
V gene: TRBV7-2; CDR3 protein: CASSARSGGRYEQYF
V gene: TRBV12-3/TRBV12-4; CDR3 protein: CASRKQGDGTEAFF
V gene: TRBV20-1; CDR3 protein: CRIGLAGGETQYF
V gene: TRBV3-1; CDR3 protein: CASSQAPTGLQETQYF
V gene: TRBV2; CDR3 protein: CASSSSGLAGREQYF
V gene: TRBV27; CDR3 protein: CASRLSGRTYEQYF
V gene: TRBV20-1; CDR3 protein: CSASDSLVSRTTGELFF
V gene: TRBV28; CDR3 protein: CASSLGWASGIWRQYF
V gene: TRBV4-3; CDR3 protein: CASSQDYGGHYGYTF
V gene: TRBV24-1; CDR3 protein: CATSSPTAGQTPDTQYF
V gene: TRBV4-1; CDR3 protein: CASSQEGGNRGYEQYF
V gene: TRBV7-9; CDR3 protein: CASSSTGGQPGLFF
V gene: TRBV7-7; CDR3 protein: CASSLGPGSSDTQYF
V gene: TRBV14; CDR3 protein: CASSHFSKSGSYEQYF
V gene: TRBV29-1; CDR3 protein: CSVVLPNEQFF
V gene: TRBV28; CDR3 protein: CASRLSGRASSEQYF
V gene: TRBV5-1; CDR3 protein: CASGHRDNTGELFF
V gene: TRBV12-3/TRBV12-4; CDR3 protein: CASSRPQPPYNEQFF
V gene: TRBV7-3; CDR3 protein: CASSLGLGDEQFF
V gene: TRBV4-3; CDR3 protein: CASSHRQPTSSPLHF
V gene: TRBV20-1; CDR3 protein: CSATGQGETQYF
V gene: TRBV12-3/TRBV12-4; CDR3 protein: CASKAGRGGYTF
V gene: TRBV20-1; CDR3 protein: CSADRDFYEQYF
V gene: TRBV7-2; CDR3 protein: CASSLAMEETQYF
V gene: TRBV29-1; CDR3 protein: CSVDLGTRETQYF
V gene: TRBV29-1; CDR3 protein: CSVGSGLETQYF
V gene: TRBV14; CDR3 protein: CASSPGQGPPSSYEQYF
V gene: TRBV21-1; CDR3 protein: CARGKWTGDSTDTQYF
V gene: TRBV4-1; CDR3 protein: CASSSPPGKEQYF
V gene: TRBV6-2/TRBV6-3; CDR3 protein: CASNPGLGYEQYF
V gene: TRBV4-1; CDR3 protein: CASSQAWGGSGEKLFF
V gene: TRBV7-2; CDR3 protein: CASSLGQGPHNEQFF
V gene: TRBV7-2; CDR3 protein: CASSPPHGGKQYF
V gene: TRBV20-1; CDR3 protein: CSARDLPGTRRDEQFF
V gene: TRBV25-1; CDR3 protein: CASSETFLYEQYF
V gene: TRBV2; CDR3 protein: CASRFAPGDNTQYF
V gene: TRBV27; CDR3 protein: CASSRRVGTEAFF
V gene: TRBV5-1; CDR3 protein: CASSLGAGREQFF
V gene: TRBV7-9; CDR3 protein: CASSFYRGSSGYTF